The 32 T cell receptor beta chains listed next were all sequenced from one sample in a study of beta chain features in type 1 diabetes. TCRB transcripts that were expressed got sequenced, as all of the isolated RNA had been reverse transcribed. TCRdb's table, derived via immunoSEQ multiplex PCR, lists solely in-frame clones and lacks some. The sample lists hundreds of thousands of clones, around 65% occurring once. Sequencing was performed on naive CD4+ T cells from blood. The receptors were sampled from a man aged 30 to 45 in good health.

The gene calls are TRBV5-1 and TRBJ1-1; weak D call: TRBD1 (5 bases). The CDR3 totals 13 residues. Trimming stripped 2 bases from V and 5 bases from J, with 10 bases between. Per germline, CDR1 SGHRS and CDR2 YFSETQ. In DNA form, the CDR3 reads TGCGCCAGCAGCTTTCACACAGGAACTGAAGCTTTCTTT. It is translated as CASSFHTGTEAFF.

This chain connects TRBV25-1 to TRBJ1-2; D is unclear. This CDR3 is 12 amino acids long. The V end lost 6 bases, the J end lost 3 bases, and 8 bases lay between the germline ends. Germline loops: CDR1 MGHDK, CDR2 SYGVNS. CDR3 sequence reads: CASRAGDYGYTF. The CDR3, as DNA: TGTGCCAGCAGGGCCGGGGACTATGGCTACACCTTC.

The V and J genes are TRBV9 and TRBJ1-1; possible D gene TRBD1, 6 bases. The germline gives CDR1 SGDLS, CDR2 YYNGEE. This CDR3 comprises 15 residues. V lost 0 bases, J lost 4 bases, and 13 bases lay in between. Here the CDR3 reads CASSVGQGSFTEAFF. The CDR3 nucleotides are TGTGCCAGCAGCGTAGGTCAGGGGTCATTCACTGAAGCTTTCTTT.

Written as DNA, the CDR3 is TGCAGCGTTACCGTTTCAGGGGGAAGCAATCAGCCCCAGCATTTT. It yields the protein CSVTVSGGSNQPQHF. The rearrangement links TRBV29-1 to TRBJ1-5, with 7 bases identical to TRBD1. Germline lookup yields CDR1 SQVTM and CDR2 ANQGSEA. This CDR3 has 15 amino acids. V lost 5 bases, J lost 1 base, and 8 bases stayed unmatched.

The chain links TRBV7-2 to TRBJ2-5; D perhaps matches TRBD2 (5 bases). The CDR3 covers 15 residues. The germline V and J ends were trimmed by 5 bases and 2 bases, with 15 bases remaining between them. Germline V gives CDR1 SGHTA, CDR2 FQGNSA. CDR3 protein: CASSLPPGSQETQYF. Written as DNA, the CDR3 is TGTGCCAGCAGCCTTCCCCCGGGATCTCAAGAGACCCAGTACTTC.

The chain recombines TRBV12-5 with TRBJ2-1; D perhaps matches TRBD1 (5 bases). This CDR3 has 13 amino acids. CDR1 is LGHNT and CDR2 is FRNRAP in the germline V gene. V was cut by 6 bases and J by 3 bases, with 9 bases left in between. CDR3 region: CASGPTGYNEQFF. Here the CDR3 DNA reads TGTGCTAGTGGCCCAACAGGCTACAATGAGCAGTTCTTC. The complete variable domain, with remaining parts taken from reference TRBV12-5 and TRBJ2-1, reads DARVTQTPRHKVTEMGQEVTMRCQPILGHNTVFWYRQTMMQGLELLAYFRNRAPLDDSGMPKDRFSAEMPDATLATLKIQPSEPRDSAVYFCASGPTGYNEQFFGPGTRLTVL.

The chain carries TRBV9 and TRBJ2-2; 12 bases are shared with TRBD2. This CDR3 spans 15 amino acids. CDR1 and CDR2 from the germline V gene are SGDLS and YYNGEE. V shed 0 bases, J shed 9 bases, and the junction held 3 bases outside the gene matches. As DNA, the CDR3 is TGTGCCAGCAGCGTAGCTAGCGGGAGGGTCCGGGAGCTGTTTTTT. It specifies CASSVASGRVRELFF. The full variable domain, completed using reference TRBV9 and TRBJ2-2, is DSGVTQTPKHLITATGQRVTLRCSPRSGDLSVYWYQQSLDQGLQFLIQYYNGEERAKGNILERFSAQQFPDLHSELNLSSLELGDSALYFCASSVASGRVRELFFGEGSRLTVL.

J is TRBJ2-7 and V is TRBV6-1, with D unclear. CDR1 is MNHNS and CDR2 is SASEGT in the germline V gene. The CDR3 loop spans 13 amino acids. V was pared by 5 bases and J by 3 bases, with 11 bases between. The CDR3 spells CASSKAGDYEQYF. The CDR3 DNA reads TGTGCCAGCAGTAAGGCAGGAGACTACGAGCAGTACTTC.

This sequence joins TRBV25-1 and TRBJ2-1; 9 bases agree with TRBD1. Germline CDR1 is MGHDK and CDR2 is SYGVNS. J was trimmed by 8 bases and V by 6 bases; bases with no gene match: 11. The CDR3 extends over 15 amino acids. Here the CDR3 reads CASSDSGQGLDEQFF. As DNA, the CDR3 is TGTGCCAGCAGCGATTCGGGACAGGGCCTTGATGAGCAGTTCTTC.

This clone was counted only a few times. This chain connects TRBV30 to TRBJ1-3, with D hard to call. The CDR3 runs to 13 residues. Germline CDR1 reads GTSNPN; CDR2 reads SVGIG (reference sequence). V was cut by 2 bases and J by 2 bases, with 7 bases left in between. CDR3 residues: CAWSTGTGNTIYF. Here the CDR3 DNA reads TGTGCCTGGAGTACCGGAACTGGAAACACCATATATTTT.

V gene TRBV25-1 combines with J gene TRBJ2-1, with 9 bases aligning to TRBD1. The germline CDR1 and CDR2 sequences are MGHDK and SYGVNS. CDR3 size: 15 residues. Trimming removed 5 bases from V and 7 bases from J; junction bases left unmatched: 9. The CDR3 sequence: CASSHRDRVRNEQFF. CDR3 in DNA: TGTGCCAGCAGTCATCGGGACAGGGTAAGGAATGAGCAGTTCTTC.

The chain combines TRBV12-5 with TRBJ2-1; perhaps TRBD2 as D (6 bases). The CDR3 consists of 16 residues. V shed 0 bases and J shed 1 base, with 10 bases lying between them. Germline lookup yields CDR1 LGHNT and CDR2 FRNRAP. In DNA form, the CDR3 reads TGTGCTAGTGGTTTGGTACTAGCTCCTTCCTACAATGAGCAGTTCTTC. It is translated as CASGLVLAPSYNEQFF.

V and J are TRBV5-1 and TRBJ2-5; 9 positions match TRBD1. CDR3 length: 15 amino acids. CDR1 and CDR2 from the germline V gene are SGHRS and YFSETQ. With 3 bases clipped from V and 4 bases from J, the junction kept 7 bases outside the gene matches. CDR3 DNA sequence: TGCGCCAGCAGCTCGGGACAGGGTTTGTCAGAGACCCAGTACTTC. Its protein product is CASSSGQGLSETQYF.

The rearrangement joins TRBV2 to TRBJ2-3; 7 positions agree with TRBD2. J gave up 3 bases and V 6 bases, and 6 bases lay outside the gene matches. This CDR3 has 14 residues. Germline V gene lookup returns CDR1 SNHLY and CDR2 FYNNEI. CDR3 sequence reads: CASRRGSSTDTQYF. CDR3 in DNA: TGTGCCAGCAGGCGGGGGTCGAGTACAGATACGCAGTATTTT.

The chain has TRBV11-2 and TRBJ2-1, with 12 nucleotides matching TRBD2. Trimming at V came to 7 bases and at J to 4 bases, leaving 8 bases not matched to a gene. Germline CDR1 reads SGHAT; CDR2 reads FQNNGV. The CDR3 is made up of 16 amino acids. The CDR3 spells CASTSTSGRRYNEQFF. Written as DNA, the CDR3 is TGTGCCAGCACCAGCACTAGCGGGAGGAGATACAATGAGCAGTTCTTC.

This clone was seen just once. The chain uses TRBV25-1 and TRBJ2-2; a possible D gene is TRBD1 (5 bases). V was trimmed by 7 bases and J by 0 bases, leaving 6 bases between them. The length of the CDR3 is 13 residues. Germline V gives CDR1 MGHDK, CDR2 SYGVNS. The CDR3 DNA sequence: TGTGCCAGCACGGACACGAACACCGGGGAGCTGTTTTTT. Translated, it gives CASTDTNTGELFF.

This chain links TRBV15 with TRBJ2-3; possibly TRBD1 or TRBD2 for D (5 bases each). The length of the CDR3 is 16 residues. Trimming removed 0 bases at V and 0 bases at J, with 10 bases between. The germline CDR1 and CDR2 sequences are LNHNV and YYDKDF (reference sequence). The CDR3 protein is CATSRDRGISTDTQYF. The CDR3 bases are TGTGCCACCAGCAGAGATCGGGGCATTAGCACAGATACGCAGTATTTT.

The rearrangement uses TRBV9 and TRBJ2-7, with 11 bases fitting TRBD2. CDR1 is SGDLS, CDR2 YYNGEE, per germline. The CDR3 runs to 15 residues. The junction had 5 bases not matched to a gene; V was cut back by 2 bases and J by 4 bases. The CDR3 loop is CASSVTSGISYEQYF. CDR3 coding DNA: TGTGCCAGCAGCGTGACTAGCGGGATCTCTTACGAGCAGTACTTC.

The V call is TRBV14, the J call TRBJ2-5; D ambiguous. From germline, CDR1 is SGHDN and CDR2 FVKESK. V gave up 1 base and J gave up 5 bases, with 14 bases separating them. The CDR3 loop spans 15 amino acids. CDR3: CASSQVTSLGETQYF. CDR3 bases: TGTGCCAGCAGCCAAGTGACATCGCTCGGCGAGACCCAGTACTTC.

V gene TRBV29-1 combines with J gene TRBJ2-1; D might be TRBD2 (6 bases). The CDR3 contains 13 residues. CDR1 is SQVTM and CDR2 is ANQGSEA in the germline V gene. Between the trimmed V and J ends, which lost 0 bases and 9 bases, there was a span of 12 bases. The CDR3 DNA is TGCAGCGTTGAAGATCCTCCCGGGGGTGAGCAGTTCTTC. Its translation: CSVEDPPGGEQFF.

V gene TRBV5-1 combines with J gene TRBJ2-3; D gene unclear. The CDR3 consists of 14 residues. Germline V gives CDR1 SGHRS, CDR2 YFSETQ. V lost 9 bases and J 3 bases, leaving 17 bases between the germline ends. For the CDR3, the DNA is TGCGCCACCAAGAGGCAAGGTCGGACAGATACGCAGTATTTT. Its translation: CATKRQGRTDTQYF.

The rearrangement links TRBV7-9 to TRBJ1-1; 8 nucleotides align to TRBD1. This CDR3 comprises 14 residues. Germline V lookup: CDR1 SEHNR, CDR2 FQNEAQ (reference sequence). V shed 2 bases, J shed 5 bases, and the junction held 4 bases outside the gene matches. This CDR3 is CASSLTRQGTEAFF. Written as DNA, the CDR3 is TGTGCCAGCAGCTTAACCCGACAGGGGACTGAAGCTTTCTTT.

As regards this clone: The germline gene is not matched at one end of the junction; a read error may be the cause. The chain is built from TRBV29-1 and TRBJ2-3; 9 bases map to TRBD1. Germline CDR1 is SQVTM and CDR2 is ANQGSEA. The CDR3 runs 15 residues. The CDR3 reads CSVEGTGRDTDTQYF. CDR3 nucleotides: TGCAGCGTCGAAGGGACAGGGCGAGACACAGATACGCAGTATTTT.

V and J are TRBV7-9 and TRBJ1-2, with D uncertain. Germline CDR1 reads SEHNR; CDR2 reads FQNEAQ (reference sequence). This CDR3 has 15 residues. V lost 5 bases and J 0 bases, leaving 13 bases between the germline ends. The CDR3 DNA sequence: TGTGCCAGCAGCCCTACCCCTGACCCTAACTATGGCTACACCTTC. Its translation is CASSPTPDPNYGYTF. The variable domain in full, completed from reference TRBV7-9 and TRBJ1-2, reads DTGVSQNPRHKITKRGQNVTFRCDPISEHNRLYWYRQTLGQGPEFLTYFQNEAQLEKSRLLSDRFSAERPKGSFSTLEIQRTEQGDSAMYLCASSPTPDPNYGYTFGSGTRLTVV.

As for this clone: Within the sample, other DNA sequences also encode this same CDR3. The chain is built from TRBV7-2 and TRBJ2-1, with 7 bases matching TRBD2. The ends lost 0 bases at V and 3 bases at J; junction bases unmatched: 2. Germline V gene lookup returns CDR1 SGHTA and CDR2 FQGNSA. This CDR3 is 15 amino acids long. The CDR3 nucleotides read TGTGCCAGCAGCTTAGCGGCGGGGGTCTACAATGAGCAGTTCTTC. It specifies CASSLAAGVYNEQFF.

The V and J genes are TRBV29-1 and TRBJ2-1, with D unresolved. The V gene's germline CDR1 is SQVTM and CDR2 ANQGSEA. The CDR3 has 14 amino acids. V was clipped by 6 bases and J by 4 bases, with 16 bases between them. The CDR3 DNA is TGCAGCGTCTCTCTCCCCCCGGCTTACAATGAGCAGTTCTTC. Translated, it gives CSVSLPPAYNEQFF.

The V and J genes are TRBV19 and TRBJ2-1; TRBD2 aligns across 7 bases. V lost 2 bases, J lost 0 bases, and 4 bases stayed unmatched. Germline CDR1 LNHDA, CDR2 SQIVND (reference sequence). The CDR3 runs to 16 residues. This CDR3 reads CASSIMGGSSYNEQFF. For the CDR3, the DNA is TGTGCCAGTAGTATAATGGGCGGGAGCTCCTACAATGAGCAGTTCTTC.

J is TRBJ1-1 and V is TRBV30, with D tentatively TRBD1 (5 bases). V dropped 2 bases and J dropped 8 bases, with 12 bases sitting between them. The V gene's germline CDR1 is GTSNPN and CDR2 SVGIG (reference sequence). The CDR3 contains 12 residues. CDR3: CAWSMGRREAFF. DNA for the CDR3: TGTGCCTGGAGTATGGGGCGCAGAGAAGCTTTCTTT.

As to this clone: The sample contains more than one DNA sequence encoding this CDR3. The chain employs TRBV30 and TRBJ2-3; D ambiguous. Germline loops: CDR1 GTSNPN, CDR2 SVGIG (reference sequence). V lost 0 bases and J lost 6, with 7 bases in between. The CDR3 sequence is 12 residues long. The chain's CDR3 is CAWSVQGDTQYF. CDR3 DNA sequence: TGTGCCTGGAGTGTCCAAGGGGATACGCAGTATTTT.

This clone was recorded a few times. The chain is built from TRBV30 and TRBJ2-3, with D tentatively TRBD1 (5 bases). The V gene lost 7 bases and the J gene lost 4 bases, with 12 bases spanning the gap. The germline CDR1 and CDR2 sequences are GTSNPN and SVGIG (reference sequence). The CDR3 runs to 12 residues. The CDR3 bases are TGTGCCTCGAAAAAAGGGGCAGATACGCAGTATTTT. Residues: CASKKGADTQYF.

In nucleotides, the CDR3 is TGTGCCAGCAGACGGGCTGATCATCAGCCCCAGCATTTT. This gives the protein CASRRADHQPQHF. The chain uses TRBV28 and TRBJ1-5, with unresolved D. The CDR3 covers 13 residues. V lost 6 bases and J 5 bases, leaving 11 bases between the germline ends. Germline CDR1 and CDR2: MDHEN and SYDVKM. Filled out from reference TRBV28 and TRBJ1-5, the complete variable domain reads DVKVTQSSRYLVKRTGEKVFLECVQDMDHENMFWYRQDPGLGLRLIYFSYDVKMKEKGDIPEGYSVSREKKERFSLILESASTNQTSMYLCASRRADHQPQHFGDGTRLSIL.

The DNA of the CDR3 is TGTGCCAGCAGTTACTCAGGGGCTCGAGGCGAGCAGTACTTC. Its protein product is CASSYSGARGEQYF. This sequence joins TRBV6-6 and TRBJ2-7; possible D gene TRBD1, 5 bases. The CDR3 is 14 residues long. V lost 0 bases to trimming and J lost 6 bases, with 12 bases between them. CDR1 and CDR2 (germline): MNHNY, SVGAGI (reference sequence).